A selection of T cell receptor beta chains follows, all from one sample in a study of CD8+ T cells in alopecia areata. This table comes from immunoSEQ multiplex PCR, and its TCRdb copy is limited to in-frame clones, with some not included. This sample has more than 200,000 clones, with roughly three fifths found just once. This sample comprised CD4+ T cells sorted from blood, obtained between weeks 43 and 45, from a patient treated with tofacitinib. These receptor sequences come from a human donor with alopecia areata. Both conserved end residues are part of each CDR3. Fields, in order: D gene, V gene, clone size, J gene, CDR3 length, CDR3 protein. The D gene is left open where the match is weak. Some rows have no size entry. The others give once, few or many, or a class for an expanded clone.

d_gene: -
v_gene: TRBV2
abundance: -
j_gene: TRBJ1-1
len: 11
CDR3aa: CASRNRVEAFF

d_gene: TRBD1
v_gene: TRBV6-1
abundance: -
j_gene: TRBJ2-1
len: 15
CDR3aa: CASSAGTGGRNEQFF

d_gene: TRBD1
v_gene: TRBV6-1
abundance: -
j_gene: TRBJ2-7
len: 15
CDR3aa: CASSEPGQGNHEQYF

d_gene: TRBD1
v_gene: TRBV30
abundance: -
j_gene: TRBJ1-6
len: 15
CDR3aa: CAWSPRTGGGSPLHF

d_gene: -
v_gene: TRBV6-5
abundance: -
j_gene: TRBJ2-3
len: 12
CDR3aa: CASSYDADTQYF

d_gene: -
v_gene: TRBV9
abundance: -
j_gene: TRBJ2-2
len: 15
CDR3aa: CASSGPSAGTGELFF

d_gene: TRBD1
v_gene: TRBV2
abundance: -
j_gene: TRBJ1-2
len: 14
CDR3aa: CAGWAGGLNYGYTF

d_gene: TRBD1
v_gene: TRBV25-1
abundance: many
j_gene: TRBJ2-7
len: 13
CDR3aa: CASSVTGGGEQYF

d_gene: TRBD1
v_gene: TRBV11-3
abundance: -
j_gene: TRBJ2-3
len: 14
CDR3aa: CASSRTGWADTQYF

d_gene: TRBD2
v_gene: TRBV4-3
abundance: -
j_gene: TRBJ2-5
len: 16
CDR3aa: CASSQDLAGGQETQYF

d_gene: -
v_gene: TRBV18
abundance: -
j_gene: TRBJ2-1
len: 17
CDR3aa: CASSPQASLNSYNEQFF

d_gene: -
v_gene: TRBV7-9
abundance: -
j_gene: TRBJ1-1
len: 15
CDR3aa: CASSTQTASNTEAFF

d_gene: -
v_gene: TRBV2
abundance: -
j_gene: TRBJ1-4
len: 14
CDR3aa: CASSVGSNHEKLFF